This TCR beta chain was identified in a study of blood T cell repertoires in COVID-19. This CDR3 comprises 14 residues. V dropped 7 bases and J dropped 1; count of bases not matched to a gene: 6. Germline assignment: CDR1 LNHDA and CDR2 SQIVND (reference sequence). Method: immunoSEQ multiplex PCR; TCRdb's copy keeps in-frame clones and lacks some. The sample lists roughly 230,000 clones, approximately 80% occurring once. Sequencing used peripheral blood. The sequence was collected from a woman in her 50s with acute or convalescent COVID-19. The chain uses TRBV19 and TRBJ2-7; 8 bases agree with TRBD1. DNA for the CDR3: TGTGCCAGTAAAGCGGACAGGGCTTCCTACGAGCAGTACTTC. Translating it yields CASKADRASYEQYF.